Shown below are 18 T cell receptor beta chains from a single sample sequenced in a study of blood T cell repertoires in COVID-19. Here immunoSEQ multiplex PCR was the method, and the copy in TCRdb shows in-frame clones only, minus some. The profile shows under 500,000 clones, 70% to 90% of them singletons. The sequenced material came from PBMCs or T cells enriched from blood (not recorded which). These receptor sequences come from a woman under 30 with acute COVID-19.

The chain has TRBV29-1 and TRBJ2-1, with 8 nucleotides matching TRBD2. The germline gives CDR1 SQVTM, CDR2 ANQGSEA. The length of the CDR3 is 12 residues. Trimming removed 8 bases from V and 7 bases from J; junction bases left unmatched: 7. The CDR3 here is CSQPGGDNEQFF. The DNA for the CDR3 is TGCAGCCAGCCCGGGGGGGATAATGAGCAGTTCTTC.

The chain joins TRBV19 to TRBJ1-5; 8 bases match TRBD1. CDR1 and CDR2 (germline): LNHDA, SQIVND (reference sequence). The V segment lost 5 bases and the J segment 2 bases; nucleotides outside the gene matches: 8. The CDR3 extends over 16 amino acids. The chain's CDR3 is CASSWTGTLGNQPQHF. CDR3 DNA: TGTGCCAGTAGTTGGACAGGGACGCTTGGCAATCAGCCCCAGCATTTT.

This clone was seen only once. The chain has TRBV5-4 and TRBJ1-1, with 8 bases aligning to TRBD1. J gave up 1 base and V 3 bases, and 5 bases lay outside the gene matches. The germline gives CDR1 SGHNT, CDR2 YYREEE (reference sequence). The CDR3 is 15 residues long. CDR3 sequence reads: CASSYAGQGNTEAFF. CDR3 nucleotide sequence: TGTGCCAGCAGCTACGCTGGACAGGGGAACACTGAAGCTTTCTTT.

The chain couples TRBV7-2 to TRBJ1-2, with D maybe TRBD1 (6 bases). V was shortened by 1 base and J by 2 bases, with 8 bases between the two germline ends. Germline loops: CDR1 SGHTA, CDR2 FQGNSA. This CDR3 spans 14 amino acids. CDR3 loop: CASSLGQGNYGYTF. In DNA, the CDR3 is TGTGCCAGCAGCTTAGGGCAGGGGAACTATGGCTACACCTTC.

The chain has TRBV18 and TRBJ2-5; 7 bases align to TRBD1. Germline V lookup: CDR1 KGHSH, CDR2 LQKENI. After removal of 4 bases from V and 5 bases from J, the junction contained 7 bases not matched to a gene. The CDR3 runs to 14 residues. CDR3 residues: CASSQGANDETQYF. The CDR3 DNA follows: TGTGCCAGCTCACAGGGGGCTAACGATGAGACCCAGTACTTC.

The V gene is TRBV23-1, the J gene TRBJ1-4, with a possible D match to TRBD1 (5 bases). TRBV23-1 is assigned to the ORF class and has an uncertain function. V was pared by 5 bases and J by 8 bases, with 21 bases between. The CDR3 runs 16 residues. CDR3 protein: CASSAGRRHDKEKLFF. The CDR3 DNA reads TGCGCCAGCAGTGCGGGGCGGAGACACGACAAGGAAAAACTGTTTTTT.

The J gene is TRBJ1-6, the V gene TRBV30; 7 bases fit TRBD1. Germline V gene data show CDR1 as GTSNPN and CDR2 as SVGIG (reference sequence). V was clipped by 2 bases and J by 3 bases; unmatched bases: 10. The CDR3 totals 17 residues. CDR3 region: CAWSLRGAGGYNSPLHF. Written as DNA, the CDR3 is TGTGCCTGGAGTCTACGAGGGGCAGGGGGCTATAATTCACCCCTCCACTTT.

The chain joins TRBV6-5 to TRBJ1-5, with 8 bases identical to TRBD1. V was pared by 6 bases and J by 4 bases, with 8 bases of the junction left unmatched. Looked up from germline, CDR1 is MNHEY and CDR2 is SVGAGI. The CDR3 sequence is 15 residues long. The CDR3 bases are TGTGCCAGCAGGCCGACAGGGGTGTTTAATCAGCCCCAGCATTTT. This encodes CASRPTGVFNQPQHF.

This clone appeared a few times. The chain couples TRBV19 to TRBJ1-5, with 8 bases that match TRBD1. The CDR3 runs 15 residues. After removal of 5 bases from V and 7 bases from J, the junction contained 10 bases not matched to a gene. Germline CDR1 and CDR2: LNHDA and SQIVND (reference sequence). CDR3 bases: TGTGCCAGTAGTCATTCGGACAGGGAATTGCAGCCCCAGCATTTT. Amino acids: CASSHSDRELQPQHF.

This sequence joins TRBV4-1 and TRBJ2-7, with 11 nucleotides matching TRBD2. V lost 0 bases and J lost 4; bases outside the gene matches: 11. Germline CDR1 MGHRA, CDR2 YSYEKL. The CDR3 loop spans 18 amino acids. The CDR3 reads CASSQDPLAGGLLYEQYF. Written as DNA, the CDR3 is TGCGCCAGCAGCCAAGATCCTCTAGCGGGAGGATTGCTTTACGAGCAGTACTTC.

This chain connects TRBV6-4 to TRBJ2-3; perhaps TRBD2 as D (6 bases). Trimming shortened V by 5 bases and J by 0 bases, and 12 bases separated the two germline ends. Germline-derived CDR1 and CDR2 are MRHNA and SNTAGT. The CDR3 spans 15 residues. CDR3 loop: CASSPGTSSTDTQYF. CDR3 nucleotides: TGTGCCAGCAGTCCAGGGACTTCTAGCACAGATACGCAGTATTTT.

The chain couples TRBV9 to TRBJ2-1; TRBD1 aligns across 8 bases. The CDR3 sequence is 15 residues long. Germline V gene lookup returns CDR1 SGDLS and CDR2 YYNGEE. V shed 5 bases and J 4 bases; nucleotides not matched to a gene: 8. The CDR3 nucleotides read TGTGCCAGCAGGTCCGGGACAGGAACTTACAATGAGCAGTTCTTC. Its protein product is CASRSGTGTYNEQFF.

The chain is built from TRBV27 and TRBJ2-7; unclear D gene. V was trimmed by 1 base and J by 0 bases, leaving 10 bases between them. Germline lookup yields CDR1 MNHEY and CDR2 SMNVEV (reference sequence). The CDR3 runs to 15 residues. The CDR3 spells CASSLYSRSSYEQYF. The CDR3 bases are TGTGCCAGCAGTTTATATTCCAGATCCTCCTACGAGCAGTACTTC.

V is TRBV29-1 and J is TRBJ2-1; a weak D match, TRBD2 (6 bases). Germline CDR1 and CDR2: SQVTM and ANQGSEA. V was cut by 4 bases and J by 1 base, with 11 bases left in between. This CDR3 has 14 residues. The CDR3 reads CSVVKEGSYNEQFF. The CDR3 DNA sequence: TGCAGCGTTGTGAAGGAGGGGTCCTACAATGAGCAGTTCTTC.

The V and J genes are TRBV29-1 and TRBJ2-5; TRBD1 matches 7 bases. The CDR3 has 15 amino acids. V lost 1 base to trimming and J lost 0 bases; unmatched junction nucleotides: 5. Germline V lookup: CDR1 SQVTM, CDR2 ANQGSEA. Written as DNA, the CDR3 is TGCAGCGTTGAAGGATTAGGGACAGACCAAGAGACCCAGTACTTC. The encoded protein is CSVEGLGTDQETQYF. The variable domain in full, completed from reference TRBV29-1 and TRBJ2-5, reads SAVISQKPSRDICQRGTSLTIQCQVDSQVTMMFWYRQQPGQSLTLIATANQGSEATYESGFVIDKFPISRPNLTFSTLTVSNMSPEDSSIYLCSVEGLGTDQETQYFGPGTRLLVL.

The CDR3: CASSGEWGGEEQYF. The CDR3 coding sequence is TGTGCCAGCTCCGGAGAGTGGGGAGGGGAGGAGCAGTACTTC. The chain uses TRBV18 and TRBJ2-7, with 7 bases fitting TRBD2. With 6 bases clipped from V and 7 bases from J, the junction kept 12 bases outside the gene matches. The CDR3 runs 14 residues. The V gene's germline CDR1 is KGHSH and CDR2 LQKENI.

CDR3 DNA sequence: TGTGCCAGCAGCCTAGGGACACTGTACACTGAAGCTTTCTTT. It specifies CASSLGTLYTEAFF. The gene calls are TRBV3-1 (or the pseudogene TRBV3-2) and TRBJ1-1, with TRBD1 as a possible D gene (6 bases). CDR1 is LGHDT and CDR2 is YNNKEL in the germline V gene (reference sequence). This CDR3 has 14 residues. V lost 4 bases and J lost 3, with 12 bases in between.

Here the CDR3 reads CASSVEKEAYEQYF. For the CDR3, the DNA is TGTGCCAGCAGCGTAGAGAAGGAGGCCTACGAGCAGTACTTC. V is TRBV9 and J is TRBJ2-7; D is possibly TRBD2 (5 bases). This CDR3 comprises 14 residues. Per germline, CDR1 SGDLS and CDR2 YYNGEE. Trimming pared 0 bases from V and 2 bases from J, leaving 9 bases between.